This T cell receptor (beta chain) was recovered during a study of T cells in Graves' hyperthyroidism and ophthalmopathy. Study information: Peripheral blood collection took place at initial diagnosis, before any treatment.

Whole-study results and caveats: Ophthalmopathy got predicted by the model a median roughly 6.1 months before its onset. The majority of expanded thyroid clonotypes above 0.001 also appeared in blood.

This clonotype was counted many times. Its antigen is unknown. V gave up 4 bases and J gave up 3 bases, with 18 bases separating them. Germline V gene data show CDR1 as ENHRY and CDR2 as SYGVKD. This CDR3 spans 16 amino acids. What was amplified from RNA transcripts were TCR beta CDR3 regions. The TCR CDR3 first-round RT-PCR relied on the HTBI primer set. TCRdb reanalysed the multiplex PCR reads using MiXCR and keeps one entry per CDR3 protein. This table has about 600,000 distinct CDR3 sequences, around 13% appearing once. The source material was blood. The clonotype was recovered from a woman aged 45-65 years with Graves' ophthalmopathy. The chain has TRBV10-3 and TRBJ1-1; tentatively, D is TRBD1 (5 bases). The CDR3 sequence is CAISATGIGRDTEAFF. The CDR3 DNA follows: TGTGCCATCAGTGCAACCGGGATTGGCAGGGACACTGAAGCTTTCTTT.